This record looks at one TCR beta chain sequence and its context. It has no known antigen specificity. No clone much larger than this one lies a single base away; base qualities are absent. This sample is part of a study of technical replicates of blood from several donors (dated by TCRdb to 2015 to 2018). The method was the immunoSEQ multiplex PCR assay. Held by TCRdb, this immuneACCESS table contains in-frame sequences only and omits some clones. Under half of the omission traces to an unresolved V gene where checked; the cause of the rest is unknown. The sample table lists 80,000 to 100,000 clones, about 91% of them with a count of one. The top ten hold 0.27% of the sample. The sequenced sample consisted of T cells isolated from PBMCs. This sequence was found in a human donor in good health.

In nucleotides, the sequence is TGTGCCAGCAGACGAATTAGATCCCGGGAGCTGTTTTTT. Translated, this gives CASRRIRSRELFF. The chain uses TRBV6-5 and TRBJ2-2, with no reliable assignment of the D segment. Sequences MNHEY (CDR1) and SVGAGI (CDR2) are obtained from the germline V gene. The CDR3 holds 13 amino acids from the cysteine to the phenylalanine. Kept here is only the CDR3 DNA, which spans 39 bases and is read in frame from base 1. The V and J ends are trimmed by 6 bases and 9 bases, leaving 14 bases between them.